This TCR beta chain was recorded in a study of CD8 T cells in ankylosing spondylitis. Findings and caveats of the study: Several of the motif variants were reported before in synovial fluid and blood from reactive arthritis. Disease-associated clonotypes exhibited CD8+ identity and were relatively infrequent in peripheral blood.

This CDR3 is built from 14 residues. V gave up 2 bases and J gave up 1 base, with 8 bases separating them. CDR1 and CDR2 from the germline V gene are SGHAT and FQNNGV. TCRdb re-called the 5' RACE reads with MiXCR, one entry per CDR3 protein. The sample carries about 110,000 distinct CDR3 sequences, around 24% recorded once. This clonotype was seen only a few times. Its antigen remains unknown. The rearrangement uses TRBV11-2 and TRBJ2-5, with D maybe TRBD2 (6 bases). The material sequenced was synovial fluid, either unsorted or a sorted T cell fraction (not recorded which). The sequence derives from a male donor with ankylosing spondylitis. For the CDR3, the DNA is TGTGCCAGCAGCTTAACCGGGGGCCAAGAGACCCAGTACTTC. This sequence encodes CASSLTGGQETQYF.